This TCR beta chain stems from a study of post-analysis software for immune sequencing data. Study-level results: Patients carried roughly 5 TRBV segments more frequently than controls did, and TRBV5-6, TRBV5-1 and TRBV20-1 were among them.

About this clonotype itself: Its matching antigen is unknown.

Unique molecular identifiers were carried by the TCR beta cDNA libraries. TCRdb independently ran MiXCR on the PCR reads; one entry per CDR3 protein. The sample lists about 460,000 distinct CDR3 sequences; over 35% were seen once. V lost 5 bases and J lost 1, with 14 bases in between. The CDR3 covers 15 residues. Germline CDR1 reads MNHEY; CDR2 reads SMNVEV (reference sequence). Sequencing used blood. The origin of this receptor is a girl between 5 and 17 years old with multiple sclerosis. The genes are TRBV27 and TRBJ2-5; weak D call: TRBD2 (5 bases). The CDR3 nucleotides read TGTGCCAGCAGTATCGCTCCTACTAGCCAAGAGACCCAGTACTTC. Translating it yields CASSIAPTSQETQYF.